The 7 T cell receptor beta chains below were found in one sample sequenced in a study of CXCR3-negative and CXCR3-positive naive CD8 T cells. Study results and limitations: Relative to CXCR3-negative naive cells, CXCR3-positive naive cells had more hydrophobic TRB CDR3s.

5' RACE with UMI labels generated the TRB cDNA libraries. TCRdb re-analyzed the 5' RACE reads; it lists each CDR3 protein once, without DNA. This table lists about 84,000 distinct CDR3 sequences. The antigens of these receptors remain unknown. The source material was naive CXCR3+ CD8+ T cells from blood. Documented subset: CD45RO-CCR7+CD27+CD95- naive CD8+ T cells expressing CXCR3 (TNR3+). These receptors were taken from a human donor in good health. Some clones in this sample may be carry-over from other donors' samples.

The V gene is TRBV6-4, the J gene TRBJ2-2; TCRdb calls TRBD1, which cannot be checked without DNA. The CDR3 consists of 16 residues. Germline CDR1 is MRHNA and CDR2 is SNTAGT. The CDR3 protein is CASSDSPATGAGELFF.

The genes are TRBV4-2 and TRBJ2-7; the D call of TRBD2 rests on TCRdb alone, since no DNA is present to check it. There are 16 residues in the CDR3. Germline lookup yields CDR1 LGHNA and CDR2 YNFKEQ. This CDR3 reads CASSPTGRGLTYEQYF.

V and J are TRBV4-1 and TRBJ2-7; TCRdb designates TRBD2, a call that cannot be tested without DNA. In germline, CDR1 is MGHRA, CDR2 YSYEKL. This CDR3 is 15 amino acids long. Here the CDR3 reads CASSQRAGPSYEQYF.

The chain carries TRBV7-9 and TRBJ1-5; checking the TCRdb D call of TRBD1 is not possible without DNA. The CDR3 runs 19 residues. Germline CDR1 reads SEHNR; CDR2 reads FQNEAQ (reference sequence). The CDR3 here is CASSLAIGTGAFSNQPQHF.

This sequence joins TRBV28 and TRBJ2-7; the D gene TCRdb calls, TRBD1, cannot be checked with no DNA. Germline V CDR1 and CDR2: MDHEN, SYDVKM. The length of the CDR3 is 14 residues. CDR3: CASRPLEERYEQYF.

The chain links TRBV25-1 to TRBJ2-1; the TCRdb call, TRBD1, lacks DNA for checking. The CDR3 length is 16 residues. Germline V gene data show CDR1 as MGHDK and CDR2 as SYGVNS. CDR3 in amino acids: CASSEYGRGAYNEQFF.

The chain uses TRBV11-2 and TRBJ2-1; TCRdb selects TRBD1, and the lack of DNA leaves this call unchecked. The CDR3 has 12 amino acids. Per germline, CDR1 SGHAT and CDR2 FQNNGV. The CDR3 is CASSLGGNEKFF.